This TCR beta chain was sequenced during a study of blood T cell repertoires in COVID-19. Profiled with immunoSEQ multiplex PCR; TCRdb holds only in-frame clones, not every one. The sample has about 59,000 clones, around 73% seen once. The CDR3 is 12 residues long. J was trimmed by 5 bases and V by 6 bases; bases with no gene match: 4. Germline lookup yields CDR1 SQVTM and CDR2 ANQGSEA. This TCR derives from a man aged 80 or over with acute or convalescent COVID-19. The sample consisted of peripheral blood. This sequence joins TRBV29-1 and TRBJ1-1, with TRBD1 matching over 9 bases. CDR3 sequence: CSVGTGFTEAFF. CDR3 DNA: TGCAGCGTCGGGACAGGGTTTACTGAAGCTTTCTTT.